This is a list of T cell receptor beta chains from one sample in a study of T cells in Graves' hyperthyroidism and ophthalmopathy. TCRdb recomputed calls from the multiplex PCR reads with MiXCR, one row per CDR3 protein. The sample includes approximately 740,000 distinct CDR3 sequences, 11% to 15% of them seen just once. Input material: blood. The receptors originated from a woman between 18 and 29 years old with Graves' hyperthyroidism. CDR3s include the opening cysteine and the closing phenylalanine or tryptophan. Each record gives: J gene, D gene, V gene, CDR3 protein. The D gene is left open where the match is weak.

TRBJ1-1	NA	TRBV7-2	CAQGRANTEAFF
TRBJ2-4	NA	TRBV20-1	CSASGATKNIQYF
TRBJ1-1	NA	TRBV30	CAWSFRPTEAFF
TRBJ1-2	NA	TRBV7-2	CASSLAIGITNYGYTF
TRBJ2-5	NA	TRBV7-9	CASSLEGLDRYF
TRBJ1-5	TRBD1	TRBV4-2	CASSQGGGQGAKQPQHF
TRBJ1-5	NA	TRBV20-1	CSARDPGDQPQHF
TRBJ2-7	TRBD1	TRBV13	CASSFRQGIYEQYF
TRBJ2-6	NA	TRBV7-2	CASSSVQGIGANVLTF
TRBJ2-7	TRBD2	TRBV6-1	CASKLGGGLSSYEQYF
TRBJ2-5	NA	TRBV20-1	CSAIQRETQYF
TRBJ2-7	TRBD2	TRBV10-3	CAISESGASGSYEQYF
TRBJ2-1	NA	TRBV9	CASSDPDRIYNEQFF
TRBJ2-7	NA	TRBV7-9	CASSFGTVAAPYEQYF
TRBJ2-7	NA	TRBV7-3	CASSLTPSSDEQYF
TRBJ2-7	TRBD1	TRBV28	CASTIRDRASYEQYF
TRBJ1-1	NA	TRBV6-1	CASQFEMNTEAFF
TRBJ2-7	NA	TRBV2	CASSSGALPNEQYF
TRBJ1-1	NA	TRBV12-5	CASGPGGRTEAFF
TRBJ1-2	TRBD1	TRBV28	CASSPNPGGSVWGYTF
TRBJ2-1	NA	TRBV11-2	CASSRPGEVRHNEQFF
TRBJ1-5	NA	TRBV6-5	CASSLGVDQPQHF
TRBJ1-4	TRBD1	TRBV27	CASGYRGDEKLFF
TRBJ2-7	TRBD1	TRBV27	CASSSLVGTGGNEQYF
TRBJ2-3	NA	TRBV27	CASSDYPQGLRTDTQYF
TRBJ2-7	TRBD2	TRBV28	CASRSYRRLAGSEQYF
TRBJ1-5	NA	TRBV12-3/TRBV12-4	CASSFWGLDQPQHF
TRBJ2-3	TRBD2	TRBV25-1	CASTPSGSRTDTQYF
TRBJ2-4	TRBD1	TRBV2	CASSEGTGKTNIQYF
TRBJ2-3	NA	TRBV12-3/TRBV12-4	CASSLMGGPSTDTQYF
TRBJ1-1	TRBD1	TRBV27	CASSGQAAGDTEAFF
TRBJ1-4	NA	TRBV5-1	CASSLVGAGEEKLFF
TRBJ2-5	NA	TRBV30	CAWSDSRWTQYF
TRBJ2-3	NA	TRBV19	CASSGGRADTQYF
TRBJ2-2	TRBD1	TRBV20-1	CSASRTPGTGNGAGELFF
TRBJ2-7	TRBD2	TRBV10-3	CAIKIGTSGYYEQYF
TRBJ1-1	TRBD1	TRBV2	CASNLRTGTNTEAFF
TRBJ2-6	TRBD1	TRBV4-3	CASSQGVTGRFGANVLTF
TRBJ2-1	NA	TRBV2	CASRLTSLQFF
TRBJ2-5	NA	TRBV10-2	CASSESGGRRLQYF
TRBJ2-1	NA	TRBV28	CASRVAAYNEQFF
TRBJ2-7	TRBD1	TRBV5-5	CASSPKPFGTGWYEQYF
TRBJ2-3	TRBD2	TRBV9	CASSATLGLAGGTDTQYF
TRBJ2-7	TRBD2	TRBV6-1	CASTSSGPYEQYF
TRBJ1-1	NA	TRBV18	CASSPGVGRTEAFF
TRBJ2-3	NA	TRBV10-1	CAGGHTDTQYF
TRBJ2-7	TRBD1	TRBV28	CASSQGTTGRGEQYF
TRBJ2-5	NA	TRBV20-1	CSARGGTSPETQYF
TRBJ2-6	NA	TRBV6-1	CASRSSGANVLTF
TRBJ2-1	NA	TRBV2	CASTRAVSSYNEQFF
TRBJ2-7	NA	TRBV5-1	CASRPQQALSEQYF
TRBJ2-1	TRBD2	TRBV12-3/TRBV12-4	CASSGTSGRLMSYNEQFF